This T cell receptor beta chain derives from a study of OX40 agonist ivuxolimab in advanced cancers. The overall study: In this trial design, patients received ivuxolimab intravenously at 0.01 to 10 mg/kg every 2 weeks.

General study points: The study found that CD8+ T cells averaged more expanded clones than CD4+. Low normalized T-cell clonal expansion was additionally recorded for some nonresponders. Clonal expansion by week 6 occurred in CD4+ and CD8+ blood T cells (at 0.1 to 3.0 mg/kg).

Assay used: immunoSEQ multiplex PCR; TCRdb lists only in-frame clones, some missing. The sample has about 75,000 clones; 75% to 90% are singletons. About this clone itself: Its antigen is unidentified.

V was trimmed by 5 bases and J by 5 bases, leaving 9 bases between them. CDR1 and CDR2 from the germline V gene are MDHEN and SYDVKM. The length of the CDR3 is 12 residues. The sequence was collected from an adult with an advanced solid tumor such as melanoma, head and neck, liver or kidney cancer. Specimen: CD4+ or CD8+ T cells sorted from blood, collected in a trial of the OX40 agonist ivuxolimab. This sequence joins TRBV28 and TRBJ1-1; no clear D. CDR3 protein: CASSLSKTEAFF. CDR3 in DNA: TGTGCCAGCAGTCTAAGTAAGACTGAAGCTTTCTTT.